This record looks at one TCR beta chain sequence and its context. Antigen specificity is unknown. This specimen belongs to a study of CD8+CD57+ T cells in acquired aplastic anemia. Study-level information: Sorted CD4+ and CD8+ cell DNA averaged 3.2 ug.

Investigators profiled TCR beta VDJ and CDR3 from genomic DNA template. TCRdb used MiXCR to reprocess the reads, holding one entry per CDR3 protein. This sample has around 430,000 distinct CDR3 sequences, with roughly 34% found just once. Sequencing was done on patients that had shown CD8+CD57+ cell expansion by flow cytometry. Acquired aplastic anemia of severe grade affected all patients. Germline CDR1 and CDR2: MRHNA and SNTAGT. The CDR3 is made up of 15 amino acids. Deletions cut 5 bases from V and 3 bases from J, with 13 bases between. Study-level results: A set of about 28 CD8+ CDR3 sequences was shared between patients and controls, and these sequences appeared highly expressed in patients. Between the patient and control groups, CD8+ Simpson's diversity did not differ significantly.

This TCR came from a human donor with aplastic anemia. Sample: sorted CD4+, CD8+, or CD8+CD57+ T cells (not recorded which) from PBMCs. The V gene is TRBV6-4, the J gene TRBJ2-2; TRBD2 is a possible D gene (6 bases). The CDR3 DNA is TGTGCCAGCAGTCGTGACGGGGGAGACACCGGGGAGCTGTTTTTT. It is translated as CASSRDGGDTGELFF.